The source of this TCR beta chain is a study of chemoradiotherapy in HPV16-positive cancers. The data were produced by immunoSEQ multiplex PCR, yet TCRdb's version contains in-frame clones alone and is incomplete. The sample records nearly 3,500 clones, nearly 90% being singletons. The sequence came from a human donor with HPV-associated anogenital cancer. This specimen was tumor tissue, taken from a patient who underwent chemoradiotherapy.

The DNA of the CDR3 is TGTGCCATCATGGGGGACAGGGCTGAGCAGTTCTTC. Translating gives CAIMGDRAEQFF. The V and J genes are TRBV10-3 and TRBJ2-1; 9 nucleotides agree with TRBD1. The CDR3 extends over 12 amino acids. CDR1 ENHRY and CDR2 SYGVKD come from the germline V gene. Germline trimming cut 7 bases from V and 9 bases from J; bases unmatched to any gene: 4.